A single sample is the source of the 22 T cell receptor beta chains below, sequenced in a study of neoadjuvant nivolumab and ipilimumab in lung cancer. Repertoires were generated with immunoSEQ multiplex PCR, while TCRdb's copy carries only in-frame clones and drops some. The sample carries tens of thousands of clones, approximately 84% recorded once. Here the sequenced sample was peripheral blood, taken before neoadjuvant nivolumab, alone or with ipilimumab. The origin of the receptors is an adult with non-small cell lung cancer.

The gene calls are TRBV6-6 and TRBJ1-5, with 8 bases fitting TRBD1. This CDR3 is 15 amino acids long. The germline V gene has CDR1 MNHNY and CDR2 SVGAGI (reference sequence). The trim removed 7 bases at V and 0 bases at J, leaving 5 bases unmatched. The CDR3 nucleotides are TGTGCCAGCAATGGACAGGGAAATAGCAATCAGCCCCAGCATTTT. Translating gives CASNGQGNSNQPQHF.

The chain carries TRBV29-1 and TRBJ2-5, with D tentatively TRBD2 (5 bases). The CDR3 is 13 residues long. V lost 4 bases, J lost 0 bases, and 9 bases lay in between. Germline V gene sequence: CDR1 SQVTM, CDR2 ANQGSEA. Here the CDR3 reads CSVGRMYQETQYF. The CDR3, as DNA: TGCAGCGTTGGGAGGATGTACCAAGAGACCCAGTACTTC.

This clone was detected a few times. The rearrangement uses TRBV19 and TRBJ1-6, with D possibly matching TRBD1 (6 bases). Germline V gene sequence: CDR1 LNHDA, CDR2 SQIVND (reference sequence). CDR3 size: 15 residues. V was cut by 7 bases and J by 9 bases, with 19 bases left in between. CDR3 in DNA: TGTGCCAGTACCACCTTAGTAGGGGGAAGTTCACCCCTCCACTTT. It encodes CASTTLVGGSSPLHF.

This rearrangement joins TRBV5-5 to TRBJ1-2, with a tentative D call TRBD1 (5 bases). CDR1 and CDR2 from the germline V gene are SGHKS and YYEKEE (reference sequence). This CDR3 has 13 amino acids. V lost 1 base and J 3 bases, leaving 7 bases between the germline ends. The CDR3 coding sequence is TGTGCCAGCAGCTTGTTGGGGGACTATGGCTACACCTTC. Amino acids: CASSLLGDYGYTF.

CDR3 residues: CASALDGIGYTF. CDR3 DNA: TGTGCCAGCGCTCTGGACGGCATTGGCTACACCTTC. The chain has TRBV5-4 and TRBJ1-2; no clear D gene. The V end was cut by 7 bases, the J end by 7 bases, with 14 bases between. Germline V gene sequence: CDR1 SGHNT, CDR2 YYREEE (reference sequence). The CDR3 has 12 amino acids.

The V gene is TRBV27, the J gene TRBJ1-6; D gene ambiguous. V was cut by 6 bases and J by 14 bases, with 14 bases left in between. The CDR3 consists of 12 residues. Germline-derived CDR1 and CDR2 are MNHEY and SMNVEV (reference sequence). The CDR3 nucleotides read TGTGCCAGCAGCCCAATCGCCGGCTCCCTCCACTTT. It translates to CASSPIAGSLHF.

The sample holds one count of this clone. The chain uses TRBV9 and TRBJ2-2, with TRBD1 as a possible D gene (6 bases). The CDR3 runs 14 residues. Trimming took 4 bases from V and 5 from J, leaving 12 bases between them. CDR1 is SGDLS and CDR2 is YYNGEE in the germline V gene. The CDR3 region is CASSSQGNTGELFF. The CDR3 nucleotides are TGTGCCAGCAGCTCCCAGGGGAATACCGGGGAGCTGTTTTTT.

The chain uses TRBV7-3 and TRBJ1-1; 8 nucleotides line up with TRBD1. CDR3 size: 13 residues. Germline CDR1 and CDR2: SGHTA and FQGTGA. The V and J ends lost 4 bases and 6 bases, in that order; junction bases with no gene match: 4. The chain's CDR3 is CASSSDRDSEAFF. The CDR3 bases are TGTGCCAGCAGCTCGGACAGGGACTCTGAAGCTTTCTTT.

The DNA for the CDR3 is TGTGCCAGCAGCTTAGGAACAGGGGATTCCTATGGCTACACCTTC. Its translation: CASSLGTGDSYGYTF. V usage is TRBV5-5 and J usage is TRBJ1-2; 7 nucleotides line up with TRBD1. CDR1 and CDR2 from the germline V gene are SGHKS and YYEKEE (reference sequence). The CDR3 totals 15 residues. Trimming at V came to 2 bases and at J to 4 bases, leaving 8 bases not matched to a gene.

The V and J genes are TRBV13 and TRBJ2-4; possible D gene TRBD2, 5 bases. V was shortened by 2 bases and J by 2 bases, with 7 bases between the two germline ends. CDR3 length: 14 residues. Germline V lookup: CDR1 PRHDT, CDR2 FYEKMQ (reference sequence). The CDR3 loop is CASSLRGSKNIQYF. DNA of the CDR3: TGTGCCAGCAGCTTACGAGGGTCCAAAAACATTCAGTACTTC.

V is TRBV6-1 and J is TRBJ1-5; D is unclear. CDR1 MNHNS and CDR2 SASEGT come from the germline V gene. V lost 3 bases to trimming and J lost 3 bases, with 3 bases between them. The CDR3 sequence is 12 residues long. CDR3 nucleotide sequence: TGTGCCAGCAGTGACCCCAATCAGCCCCAGCATTTT. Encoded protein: CASSDPNQPQHF.

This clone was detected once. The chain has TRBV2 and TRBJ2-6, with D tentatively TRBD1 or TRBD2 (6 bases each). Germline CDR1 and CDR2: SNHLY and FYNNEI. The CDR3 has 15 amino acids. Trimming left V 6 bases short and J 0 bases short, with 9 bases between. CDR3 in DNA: TGTGCCAGCAGATCGGGGGCCTCTGGGGCCAACGTCCTGACTTTC. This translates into CASRSGASGANVLTF.

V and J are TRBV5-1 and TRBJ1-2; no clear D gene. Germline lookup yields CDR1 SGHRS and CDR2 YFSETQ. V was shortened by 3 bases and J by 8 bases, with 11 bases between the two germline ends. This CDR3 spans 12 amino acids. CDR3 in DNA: TGCGCCAGCAGCTCAGGTGCGAGGGGCTACACCTTC. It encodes CASSSGARGYTF.

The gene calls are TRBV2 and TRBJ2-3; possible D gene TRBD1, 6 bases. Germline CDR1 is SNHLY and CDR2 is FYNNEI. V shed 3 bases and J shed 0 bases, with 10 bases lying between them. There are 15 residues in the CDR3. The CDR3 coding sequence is TGTGCCAGCAGTGACGCCCAGGGGAGCACAGATACGCAGTATTTT. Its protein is CASSDAQGSTDTQYF.

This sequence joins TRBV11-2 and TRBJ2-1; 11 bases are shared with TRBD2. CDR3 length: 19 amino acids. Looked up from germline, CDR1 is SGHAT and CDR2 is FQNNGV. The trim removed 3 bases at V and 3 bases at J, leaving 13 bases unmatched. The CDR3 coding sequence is TGTGCCAGCAGCTTCTCCCCACTCCAACTAGCGGGGGTCTACAATGAGCAGTTCTTC. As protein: CASSFSPLQLAGVYNEQFF.

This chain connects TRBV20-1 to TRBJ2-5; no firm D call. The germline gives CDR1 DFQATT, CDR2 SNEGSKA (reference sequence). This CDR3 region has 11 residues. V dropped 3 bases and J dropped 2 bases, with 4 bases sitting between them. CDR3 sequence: CSARGQETQYF. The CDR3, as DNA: TGCAGTGCTAGGGGGCAAGAGACCCAGTACTTC.

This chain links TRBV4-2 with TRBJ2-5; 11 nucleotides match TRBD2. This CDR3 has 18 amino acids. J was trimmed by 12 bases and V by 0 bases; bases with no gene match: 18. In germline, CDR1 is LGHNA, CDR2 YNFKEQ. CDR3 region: CASSQEASLAGGAGVKYF. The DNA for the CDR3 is TGTGCCAGCAGCCAAGAGGCGAGCCTAGCGGGGGGAGCTGGAGTTAAGTACTTC.

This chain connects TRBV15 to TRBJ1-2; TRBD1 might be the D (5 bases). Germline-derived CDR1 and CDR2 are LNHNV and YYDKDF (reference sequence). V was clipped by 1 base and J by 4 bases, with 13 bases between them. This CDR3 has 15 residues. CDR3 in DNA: TGTGCCACCAGCAGAGGTGATAGGGACGGCTATGGCTACACCTTC. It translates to CATSRGDRDGYGYTF.

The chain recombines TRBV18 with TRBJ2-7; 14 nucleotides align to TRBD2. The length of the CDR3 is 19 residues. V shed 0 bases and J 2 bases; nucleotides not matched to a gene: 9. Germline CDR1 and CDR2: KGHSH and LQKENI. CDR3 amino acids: CASSPPDGLAGGATYEQYF. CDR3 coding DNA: TGTGCCAGCTCACCACCGGATGGACTAGCGGGGGGCGCAACCTACGAGCAGTACTTC.

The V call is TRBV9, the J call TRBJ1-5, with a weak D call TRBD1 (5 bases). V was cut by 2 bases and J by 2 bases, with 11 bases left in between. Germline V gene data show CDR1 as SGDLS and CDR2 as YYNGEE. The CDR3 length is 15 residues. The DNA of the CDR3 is TGTGCCAGCAGCGTTTCGGCAGGGCGCAATCAGCCCCAGCATTTT. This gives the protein CASSVSAGRNQPQHF.

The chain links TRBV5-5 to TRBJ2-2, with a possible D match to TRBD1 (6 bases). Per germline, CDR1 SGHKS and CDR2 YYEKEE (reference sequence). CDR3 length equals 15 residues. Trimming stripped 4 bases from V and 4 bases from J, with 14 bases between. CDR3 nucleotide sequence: TGTGCCAGCAGCATTTCCGGGACACCCACCGGGGAGCTGTTTTTT. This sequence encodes CASSISGTPTGELFF.

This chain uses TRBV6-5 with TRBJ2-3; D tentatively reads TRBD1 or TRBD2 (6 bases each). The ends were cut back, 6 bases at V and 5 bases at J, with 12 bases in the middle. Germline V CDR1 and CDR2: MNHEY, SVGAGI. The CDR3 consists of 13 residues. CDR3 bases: TGTGCCAGCAGGACCGGGGGCAGAGATACGCAGTATTTT. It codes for CASRTGGRDTQYF.